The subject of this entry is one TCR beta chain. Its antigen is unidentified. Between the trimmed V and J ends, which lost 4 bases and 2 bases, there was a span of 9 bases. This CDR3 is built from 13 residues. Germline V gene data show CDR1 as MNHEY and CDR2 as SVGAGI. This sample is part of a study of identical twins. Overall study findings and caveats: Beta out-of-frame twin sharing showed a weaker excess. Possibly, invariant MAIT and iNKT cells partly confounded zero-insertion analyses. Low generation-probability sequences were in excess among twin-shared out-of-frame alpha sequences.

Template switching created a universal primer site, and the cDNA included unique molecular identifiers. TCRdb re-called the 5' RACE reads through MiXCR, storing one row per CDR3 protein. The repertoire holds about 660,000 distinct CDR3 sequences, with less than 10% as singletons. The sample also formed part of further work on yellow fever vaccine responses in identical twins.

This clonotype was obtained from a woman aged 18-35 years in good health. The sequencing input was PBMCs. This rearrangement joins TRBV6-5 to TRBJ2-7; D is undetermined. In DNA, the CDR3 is TGTGCCAGCAGTTCCTTCGCAGCCTACGAGCAGTACTTC. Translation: CASSSFAAYEQYF.